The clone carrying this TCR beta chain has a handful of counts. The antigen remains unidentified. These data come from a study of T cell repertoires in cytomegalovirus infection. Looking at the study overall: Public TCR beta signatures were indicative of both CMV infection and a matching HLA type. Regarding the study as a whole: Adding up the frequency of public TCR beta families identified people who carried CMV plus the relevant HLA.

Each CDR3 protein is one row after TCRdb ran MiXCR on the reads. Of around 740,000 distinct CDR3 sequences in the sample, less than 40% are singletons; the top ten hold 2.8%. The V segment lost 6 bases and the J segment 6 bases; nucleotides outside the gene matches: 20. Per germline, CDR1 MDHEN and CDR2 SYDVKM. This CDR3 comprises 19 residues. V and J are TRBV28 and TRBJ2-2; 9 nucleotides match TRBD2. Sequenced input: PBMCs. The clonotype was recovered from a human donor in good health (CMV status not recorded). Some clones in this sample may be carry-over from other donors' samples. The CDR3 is CASSPRPDGLAGDPGELFF. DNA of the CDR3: TGTGCCAGCAGCCCCCGCCCGGACGGGTTAGCGGGAGACCCCGGGGAGCTGTTTTTT.